Sequencing of this T cell receptor (beta chain) was carried out in a study of PD-L1 blockade in urothelial cancer. Study details: At 3 weeks after treatment start (second dose) and again at 6 weeks, blood was analyzed.

This sample's time point: peripheral blood 6 weeks after treatment start. This clone was seen a few times. This CDR3 region has 15 residues. The germline gives CDR1 SEHNR, CDR2 FQNEAQ (reference sequence). Unmatched junction bases numbered 9, after V lost 3 bases and J lost 8 bases. Assay used: immunoSEQ multiplex PCR; TCRdb lists only in-frame clones, some missing. There are roughly 100,000 clones in the sample; approximately 87% occur only once, and roughly 8% lies in the top ten. This clonotype was obtained from a man between 65 and 80 years old with urothelial cancer. The starting material was PBMCs, obtained around atezolizumab (anti-PD-L1) treatment. This rearrangement joins TRBV7-9 to TRBJ2-1; TRBD1 agrees at 8 bases. CDR3 region: CASSLGTGPMYEQFF. CDR3 DNA: TGTGCCAGCAGCTTGGGGACAGGCCCTATGTATGAGCAGTTCTTC.